The present entry profiles one TCR beta chain with its context. The antigen remains undetermined. Investigators reverse transcribed all isolated RNA, so they sequenced expressed TCRB transcripts. Method: immunoSEQ multiplex PCR; TCRdb's copy keeps in-frame clones and lacks some. The table has approximately 400,000 clones, roughly 16% seen once. The germline V and J ends were trimmed by 2 bases and 1 base, with 14 bases remaining between them. Germline V gives CDR1 SQVTM, CDR2 ANQGSEA. The CDR3 sequence is 15 residues long. The data belong to a study of beta chain features in type 1 diabetes. Study summary: There were approximately 100,000,000 sorted cells examined across all samples. Study results and caveats: Moderately but significantly shorter TCRB CDR3s were found in Type 1 diabetes patients in all four CD4+ subsets. Within the patient group, naive, central memory and Treg TCRB repertoires appeared more similar to each other than within healthy donors.

Sample: naive CD4+ T cells from blood. This TCR was sampled from a woman in her late teens or twenties in good health. The chain carries TRBV29-1 and TRBJ1-1, with D perhaps TRBD1 (6 bases). The CDR3 nucleotides are TGCAGCGTTGAACCATTTACAGGGACGAACACTGAAGCTTTCTTT. It yields the protein CSVEPFTGTNTEAFF.